The sequence of this TCR beta chain was determined in a study of OX40 agonist ivuxolimab in advanced cancers. Study information: The diagnoses of dose-escalation patients were hepatocellular carcinoma, melanoma, renal cell or head and neck cancer. Three patients responded partially, comprising one with hepatocellular carcinoma and two with cutaneous melanoma.

This CDR3 is built from 14 residues. Unmatched junction bases numbered 7, after V lost 7 bases and J lost 7 bases. Looked up from germline, CDR1 is LNHDA and CDR2 is SQIVND (reference sequence). Systemic immunosuppression or a history of autoimmune disease excluded patients. Blood got drawn at baseline, again on cycle 4 day 1, and then on cycle 7 day 1. Profiled with immunoSEQ multiplex PCR; TCRdb holds only in-frame clones, not every one. The data show roughly 61,000 clones, 80% to 90% seen once. J is TRBJ2-1 and V is TRBV19; 10 nucleotides line up with TRBD1. This sample comprised CD4+ or CD8+ T cells sorted from blood, obtained in a trial of the OX40 agonist ivuxolimab. The clonotype originates from an adult with an advanced solid tumor such as melanoma, head and neck, liver or kidney cancer. The CDR3 DNA is TGTGCCAGTAATTCGGGACAGGGGATGAATGAGCAGTTCTTC. Its translation: CASNSGQGMNEQFF.